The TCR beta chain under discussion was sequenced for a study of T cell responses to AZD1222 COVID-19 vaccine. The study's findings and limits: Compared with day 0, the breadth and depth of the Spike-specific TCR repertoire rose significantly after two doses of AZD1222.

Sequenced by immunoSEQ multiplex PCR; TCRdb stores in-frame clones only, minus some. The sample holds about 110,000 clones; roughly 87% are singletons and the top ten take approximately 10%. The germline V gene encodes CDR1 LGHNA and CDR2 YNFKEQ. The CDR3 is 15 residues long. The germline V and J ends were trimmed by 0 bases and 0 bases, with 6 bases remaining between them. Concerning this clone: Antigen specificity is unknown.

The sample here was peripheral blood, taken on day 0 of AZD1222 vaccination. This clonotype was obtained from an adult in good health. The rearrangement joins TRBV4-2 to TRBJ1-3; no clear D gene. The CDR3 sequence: CASSQESLSGNTIYF. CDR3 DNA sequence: TGTGCCAGCAGCCAAGAATCCCTCTCTGGAAACACCATATATTTT.